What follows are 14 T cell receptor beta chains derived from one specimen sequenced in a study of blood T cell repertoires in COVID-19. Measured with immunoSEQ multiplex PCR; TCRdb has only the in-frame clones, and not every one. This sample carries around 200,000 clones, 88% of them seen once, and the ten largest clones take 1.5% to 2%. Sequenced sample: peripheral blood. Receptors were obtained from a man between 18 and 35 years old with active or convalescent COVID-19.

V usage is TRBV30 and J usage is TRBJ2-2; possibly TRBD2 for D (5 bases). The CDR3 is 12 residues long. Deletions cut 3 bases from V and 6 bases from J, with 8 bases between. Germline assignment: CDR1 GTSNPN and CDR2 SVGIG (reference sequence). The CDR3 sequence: CAWSGRAGELFF. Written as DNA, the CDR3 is TGTGCCTGGAGCGGGCGGGCCGGGGAGCTGTTTTTT.

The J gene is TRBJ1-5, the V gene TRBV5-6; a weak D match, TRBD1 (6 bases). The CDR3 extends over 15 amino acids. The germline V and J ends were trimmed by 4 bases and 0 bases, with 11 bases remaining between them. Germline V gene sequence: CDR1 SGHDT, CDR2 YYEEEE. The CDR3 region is CASSKRDISNQPQHF. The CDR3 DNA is TGTGCCAGCAGCAAGCGGGACATTAGCAATCAGCCCCAGCATTTT.

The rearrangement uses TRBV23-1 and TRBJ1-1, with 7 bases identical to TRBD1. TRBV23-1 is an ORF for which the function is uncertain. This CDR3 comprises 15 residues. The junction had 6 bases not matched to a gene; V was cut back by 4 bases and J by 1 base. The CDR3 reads CASSPRQGRNTEAFF. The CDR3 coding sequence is TGCGCCAGCAGTCCTCGACAGGGTAGGAACACTGAAGCTTTCTTT.

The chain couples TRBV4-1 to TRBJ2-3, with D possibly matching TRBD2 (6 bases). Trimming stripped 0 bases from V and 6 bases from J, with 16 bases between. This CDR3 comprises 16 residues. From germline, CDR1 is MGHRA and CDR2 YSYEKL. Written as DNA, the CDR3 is TGCGCCAGCAGCCAAGATAGGACTGTCGGGAGTGATACGCAGTATTTT. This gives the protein CASSQDRTVGSDTQYF.

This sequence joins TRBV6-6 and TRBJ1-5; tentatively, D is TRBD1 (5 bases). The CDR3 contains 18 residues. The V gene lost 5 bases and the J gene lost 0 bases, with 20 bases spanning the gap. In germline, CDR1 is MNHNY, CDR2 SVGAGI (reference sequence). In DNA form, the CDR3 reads TGTGCCAGCAGTCCCCTATACCAGACAGTGCCTAGCAATCAGCCCCAGCATTTT. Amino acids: CASSPLYQTVPSNQPQHF.

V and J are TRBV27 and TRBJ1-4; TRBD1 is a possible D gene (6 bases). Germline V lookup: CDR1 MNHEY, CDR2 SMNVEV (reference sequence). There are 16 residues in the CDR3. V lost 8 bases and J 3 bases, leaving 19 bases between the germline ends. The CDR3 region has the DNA TGTGCCAGCCAAGACAGGAAACCTGGACCTAATGAAAAACTGTTTTTT. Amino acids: CASQDRKPGPNEKLFF.

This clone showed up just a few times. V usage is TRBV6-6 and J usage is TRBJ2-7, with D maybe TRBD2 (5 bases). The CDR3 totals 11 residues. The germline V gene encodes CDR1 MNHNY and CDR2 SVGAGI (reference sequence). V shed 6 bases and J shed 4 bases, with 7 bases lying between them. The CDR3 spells CASSRDYEQYF. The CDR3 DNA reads TGTGCCAGCAGCCGGGATTACGAGCAGTACTTC.

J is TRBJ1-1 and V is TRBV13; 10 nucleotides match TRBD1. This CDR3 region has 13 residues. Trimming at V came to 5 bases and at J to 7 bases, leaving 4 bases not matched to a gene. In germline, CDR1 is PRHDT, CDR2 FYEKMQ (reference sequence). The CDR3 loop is CASSPWTGGEAFF. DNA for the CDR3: TGTGCCAGCAGCCCCTGGACAGGGGGTGAAGCTTTCTTT. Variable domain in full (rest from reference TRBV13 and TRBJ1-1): AAGVIQSPRHLIKEKRETATLKCYPIPRHDTVYWYQQGPGQDPQFLISFYEKMQSDKGSIPDRFSAQQFSDYHSELNMSSLELGDSALYFCASSPWTGGEAFFGQGTRLTVV.

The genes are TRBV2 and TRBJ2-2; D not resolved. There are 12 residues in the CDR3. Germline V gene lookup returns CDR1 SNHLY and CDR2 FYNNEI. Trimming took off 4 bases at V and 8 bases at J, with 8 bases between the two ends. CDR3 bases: TGTGCCAGCAGTGCCCCCGTTGGGGAGCTGTTTTTT. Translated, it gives CASSAPVGELFF.

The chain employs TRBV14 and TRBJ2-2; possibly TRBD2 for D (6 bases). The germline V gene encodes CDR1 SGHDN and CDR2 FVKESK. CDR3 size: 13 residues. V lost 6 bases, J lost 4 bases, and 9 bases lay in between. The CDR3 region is CASRGLTTGELFF. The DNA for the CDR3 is TGTGCCAGCAGGGGACTGACCACCGGGGAGCTGTTTTTT.

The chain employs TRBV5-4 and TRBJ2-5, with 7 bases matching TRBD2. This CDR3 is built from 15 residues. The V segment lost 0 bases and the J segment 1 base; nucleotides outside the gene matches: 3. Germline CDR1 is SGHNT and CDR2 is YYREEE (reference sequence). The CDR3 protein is CASSLEGLSQETQYF. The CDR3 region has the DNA TGTGCCAGCAGCTTGGAGGGACTATCCCAAGAGACCCAGTACTTC.

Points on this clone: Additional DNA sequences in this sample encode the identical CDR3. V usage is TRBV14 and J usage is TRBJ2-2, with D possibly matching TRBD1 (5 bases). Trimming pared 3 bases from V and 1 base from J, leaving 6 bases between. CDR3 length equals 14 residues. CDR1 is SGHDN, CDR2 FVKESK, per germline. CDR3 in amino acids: CASSQTVNTGELFF. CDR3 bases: TGTGCCAGCAGCCAGACAGTGAACACCGGGGAGCTGTTTTTT.

CDR3 sequence (DNA): TGCGCCAGCAGCCCGGGACAGCATAGCAATCAGCCCCAGCATTTT. As protein: CASSPGQHSNQPQHF. The chain carries TRBV4-3 and TRBJ1-5; 7 bases match TRBD1. V gave up 4 bases and J gave up 0 bases; unmatched junction bases: 3. This CDR3 contains 15 residues. Germline V gene lookup returns CDR1 LGHNA and CDR2 YSLEER.

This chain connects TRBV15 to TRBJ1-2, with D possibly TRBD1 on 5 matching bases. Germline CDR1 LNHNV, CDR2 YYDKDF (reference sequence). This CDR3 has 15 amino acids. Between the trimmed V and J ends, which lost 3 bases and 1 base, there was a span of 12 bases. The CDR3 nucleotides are TGTGCCACCAGCAGGACCCCGGGGGTTAACTATGGCTACACCTTC. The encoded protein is CATSRTPGVNYGYTF.